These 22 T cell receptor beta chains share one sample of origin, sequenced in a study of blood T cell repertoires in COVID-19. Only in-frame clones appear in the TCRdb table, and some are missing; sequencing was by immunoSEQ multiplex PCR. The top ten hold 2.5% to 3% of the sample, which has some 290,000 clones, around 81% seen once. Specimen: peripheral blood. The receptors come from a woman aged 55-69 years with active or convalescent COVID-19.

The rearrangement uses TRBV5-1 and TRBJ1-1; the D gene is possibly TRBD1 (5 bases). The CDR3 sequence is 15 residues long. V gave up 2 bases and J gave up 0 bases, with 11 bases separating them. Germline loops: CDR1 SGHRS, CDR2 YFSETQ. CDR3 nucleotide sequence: TGCGCCAGCAGCTTTGTGGAGGGGATGAACACTGAAGCTTTCTTT. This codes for CASSFVEGMNTEAFF.

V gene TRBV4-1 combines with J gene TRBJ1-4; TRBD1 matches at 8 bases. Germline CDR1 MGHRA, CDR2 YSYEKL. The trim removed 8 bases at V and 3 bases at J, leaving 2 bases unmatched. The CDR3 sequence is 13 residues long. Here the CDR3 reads CASGQGANEKLFF. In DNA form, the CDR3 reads TGCGCCAGCGGACAGGGTGCTAATGAAAAACTGTTTTTT.

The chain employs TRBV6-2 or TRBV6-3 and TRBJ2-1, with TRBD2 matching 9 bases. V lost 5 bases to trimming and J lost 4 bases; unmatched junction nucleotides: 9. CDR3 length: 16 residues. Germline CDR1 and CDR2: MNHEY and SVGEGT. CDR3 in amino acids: CASSGFPGLAYNEQFF. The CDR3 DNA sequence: TGTGCCAGCAGTGGGTTTCCGGGACTAGCTTACAATGAGCAGTTCTTC.

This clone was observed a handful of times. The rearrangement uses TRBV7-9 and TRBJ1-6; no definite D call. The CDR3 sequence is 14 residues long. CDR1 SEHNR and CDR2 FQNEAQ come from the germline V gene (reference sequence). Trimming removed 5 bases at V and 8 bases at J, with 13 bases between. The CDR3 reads CASSLTGFDSPLHF. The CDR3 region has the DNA TGTGCCAGCAGCCTCACGGGGTTCGATTCACCCCTCCACTTT.

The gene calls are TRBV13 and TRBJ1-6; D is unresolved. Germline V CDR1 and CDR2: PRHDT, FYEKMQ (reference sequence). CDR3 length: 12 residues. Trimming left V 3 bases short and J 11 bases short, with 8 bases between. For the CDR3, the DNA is TGTGCCAGCAGCTTTGTCGGGGCACCCCTCCACTTT. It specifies CASSFVGAPLHF.

The CDR3 loop is CASSQYRGGTEAFF. As DNA, the CDR3 is TGTGCCAGCAGCCAGTACAGGGGTGGCACTGAAGCTTTCTTT. The rearrangement links TRBV3-1 (or the pseudogene TRBV3-2) to TRBJ1-1, with 7 bases identical to TRBD1. The CDR3 has 14 residues. Germline CDR1 reads LGHDT; CDR2 reads YNNKEL (reference sequence). Trimming removed 3 bases from V and 4 bases from J; junction bases left unmatched: 5.

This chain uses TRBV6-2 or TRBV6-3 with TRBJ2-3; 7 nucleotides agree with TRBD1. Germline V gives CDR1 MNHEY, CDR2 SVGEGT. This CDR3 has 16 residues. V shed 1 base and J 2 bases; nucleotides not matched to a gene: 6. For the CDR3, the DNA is TGTGCCAGCAGTTACTTGGGACAGACAGTCACAGATACGCAGTATTTT. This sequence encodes CASSYLGQTVTDTQYF.

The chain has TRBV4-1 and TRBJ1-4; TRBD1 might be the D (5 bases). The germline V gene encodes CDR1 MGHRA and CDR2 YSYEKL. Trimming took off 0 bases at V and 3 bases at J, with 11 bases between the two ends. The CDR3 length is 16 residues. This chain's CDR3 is CASSQDGGGSNEKLFF. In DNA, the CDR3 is TGCGCCAGCAGCCAAGATGGGGGGGGTTCTAATGAAAAACTGTTTTTT.

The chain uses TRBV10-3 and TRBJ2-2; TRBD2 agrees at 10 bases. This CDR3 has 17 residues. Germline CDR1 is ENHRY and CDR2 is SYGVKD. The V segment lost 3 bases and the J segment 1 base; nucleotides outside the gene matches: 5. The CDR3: CAISDIAGGKNTGELFF. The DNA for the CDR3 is TGTGCCATCAGTGATATAGCGGGGGGTAAGAACACCGGGGAGCTGTTTTTT.

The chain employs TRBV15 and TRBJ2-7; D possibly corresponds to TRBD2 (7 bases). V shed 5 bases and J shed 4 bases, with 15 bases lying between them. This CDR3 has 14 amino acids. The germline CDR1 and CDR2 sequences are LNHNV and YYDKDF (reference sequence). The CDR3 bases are TGTGCCACCAGCCTACAAGGGGGGGGGTACGAGCAGTACTTC. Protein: CATSLQGGGYEQYF.

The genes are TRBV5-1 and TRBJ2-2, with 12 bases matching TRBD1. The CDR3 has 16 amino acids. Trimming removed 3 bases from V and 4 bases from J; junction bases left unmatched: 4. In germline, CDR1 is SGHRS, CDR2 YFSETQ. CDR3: CASSSGQGAATGELFF. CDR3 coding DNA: TGCGCCAGCAGCTCGGGACAGGGGGCCGCCACCGGGGAGCTGTTTTTT.

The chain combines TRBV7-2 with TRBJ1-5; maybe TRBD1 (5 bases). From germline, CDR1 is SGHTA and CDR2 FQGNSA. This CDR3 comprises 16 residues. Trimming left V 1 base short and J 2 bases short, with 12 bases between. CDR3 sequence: CASSLVGRGGNQPQHF. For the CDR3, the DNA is TGTGCCAGCAGCTTAGTGGGCCGGGGGGGCAATCAGCCCCAGCATTTT.

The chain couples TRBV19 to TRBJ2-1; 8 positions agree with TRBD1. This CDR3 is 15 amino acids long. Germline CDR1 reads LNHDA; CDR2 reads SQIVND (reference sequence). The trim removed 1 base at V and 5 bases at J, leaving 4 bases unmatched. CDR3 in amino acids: CASSIATGGHNEQFF. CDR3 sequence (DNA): TGTGCCAGTAGTATAGCAACAGGGGGTCACAATGAGCAGTTCTTC.

This CDR3 reads CASSRGHGLSGGGYTF. In nucleotides, the CDR3 is TGTGCCAGCAGTCGCGGCCACGGGCTCAGCGGGGGTGGCTACACCTTC. The chain recombines TRBV27 with TRBJ1-2, with TRBD1 as a possible D gene (5 bases). Germline CDR1 reads MNHEY; CDR2 reads SMNVEV (reference sequence). The CDR3 covers 16 residues. V lost 5 bases to trimming and J lost 7 bases, with 23 bases between them.

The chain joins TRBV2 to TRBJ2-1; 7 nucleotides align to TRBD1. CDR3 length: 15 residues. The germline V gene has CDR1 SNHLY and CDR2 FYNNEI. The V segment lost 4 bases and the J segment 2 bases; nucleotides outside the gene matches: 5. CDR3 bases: TGTGCCAGCAGTGCAACAGGGGTACCCTACAATGAGCAGTTCTTC. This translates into CASSATGVPYNEQFF. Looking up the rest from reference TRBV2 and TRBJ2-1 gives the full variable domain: EPEVTQTPSHQVTQMGQEVILRCVPISNHLYFYWYRQILGQKVEFLVSFYNNEISEKSEIFDDQFSVERPDGSNFTLKIRSTKLEDSAMYFCASSATGVPYNEQFFGPGTRLTVL.

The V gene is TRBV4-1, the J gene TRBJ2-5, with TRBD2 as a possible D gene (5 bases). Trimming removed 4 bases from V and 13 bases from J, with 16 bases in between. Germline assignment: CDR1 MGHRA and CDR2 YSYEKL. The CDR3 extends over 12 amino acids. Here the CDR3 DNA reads TGCGCCAGCAGCCCCCGCCGCCGGGATCTGTACTTC. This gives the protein CASSPRRRDLYF.

DNA for the CDR3: TGTGCCAGCAGCTTAACCCGGTTGCCCGGGGATAATGAGCAGTTCTTC. This sequence encodes CASSLTRLPGDNEQFF. The V gene is TRBV7-3, the J gene TRBJ2-1; D possibly corresponds to TRBD2 (5 bases). Germline-derived CDR1 and CDR2 are SGHTA and FQGTGA. V lost 0 bases to trimming and J lost 7 bases, with 16 bases between them. CDR3 size: 16 residues.

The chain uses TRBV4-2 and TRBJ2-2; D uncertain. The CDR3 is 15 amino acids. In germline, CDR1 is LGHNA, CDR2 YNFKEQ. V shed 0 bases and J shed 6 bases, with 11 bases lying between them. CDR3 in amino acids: CASSQERYTSGELFF. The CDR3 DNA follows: TGTGCCAGCAGCCAAGAGAGGTATACATCCGGGGAGCTGTTTTTT.

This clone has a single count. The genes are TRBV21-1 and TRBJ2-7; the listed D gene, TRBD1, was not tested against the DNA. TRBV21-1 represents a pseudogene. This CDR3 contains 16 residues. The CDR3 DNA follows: TGTGCCAGCAGCAAAATTAGAGGCAGGGGGACCTACGAGCAGTACTTC. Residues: CASSKIRGRGTYEQYF.

The CDR3 DNA is TGTGCCAGCAGCTTAATGGGGGGCTCCTACGAGCAGTACTTC. Translated, it gives CASSLMGGSYEQYF. The chain is built from TRBV7-3 and TRBJ2-7; D is possibly TRBD2 (6 bases). This CDR3 has 14 amino acids. The V end was cut by 1 base, the J end by 0 bases, with 7 bases between. Per germline, CDR1 SGHTA and CDR2 FQGTGA.

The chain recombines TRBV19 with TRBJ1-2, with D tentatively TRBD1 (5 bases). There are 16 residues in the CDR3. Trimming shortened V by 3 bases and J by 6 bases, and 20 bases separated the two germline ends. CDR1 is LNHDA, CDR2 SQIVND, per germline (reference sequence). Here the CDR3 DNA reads TGTGCCAGTAGTATGGTCGGCATGCTTCTAGGGGATGGCTACACCTTC. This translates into CASSMVGMLLGDGYTF.

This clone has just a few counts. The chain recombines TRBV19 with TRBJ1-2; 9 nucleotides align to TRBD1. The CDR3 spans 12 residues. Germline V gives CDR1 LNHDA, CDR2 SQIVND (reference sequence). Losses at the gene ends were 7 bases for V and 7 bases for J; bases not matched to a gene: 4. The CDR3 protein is CASKQGASGYTF. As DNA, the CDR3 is TGTGCCAGTAAACAGGGGGCAAGTGGCTACACCTTC.